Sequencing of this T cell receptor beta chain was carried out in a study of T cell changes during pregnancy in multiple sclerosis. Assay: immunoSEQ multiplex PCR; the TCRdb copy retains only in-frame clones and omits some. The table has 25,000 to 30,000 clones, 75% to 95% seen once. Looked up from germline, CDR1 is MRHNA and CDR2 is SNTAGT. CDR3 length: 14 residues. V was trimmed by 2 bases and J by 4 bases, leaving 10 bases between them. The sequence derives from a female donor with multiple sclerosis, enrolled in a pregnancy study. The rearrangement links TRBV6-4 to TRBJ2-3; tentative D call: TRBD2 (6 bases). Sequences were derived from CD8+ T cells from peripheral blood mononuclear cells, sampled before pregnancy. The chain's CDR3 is CASSDAAGSDTQYF. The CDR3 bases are TGTGCCAGCAGTGACGCAGCGGGCTCAGATACGCAGTATTTT.